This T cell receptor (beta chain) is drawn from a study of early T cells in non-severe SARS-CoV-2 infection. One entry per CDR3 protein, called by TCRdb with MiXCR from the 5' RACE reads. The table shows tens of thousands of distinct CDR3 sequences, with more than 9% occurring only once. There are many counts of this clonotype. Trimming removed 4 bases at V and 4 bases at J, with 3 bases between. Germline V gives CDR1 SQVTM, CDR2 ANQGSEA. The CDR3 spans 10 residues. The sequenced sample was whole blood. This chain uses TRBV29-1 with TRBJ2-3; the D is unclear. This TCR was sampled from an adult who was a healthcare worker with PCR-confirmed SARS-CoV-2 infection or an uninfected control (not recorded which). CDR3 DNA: TGCAGCGTTGGTCCAGATACGCAGTATTTT. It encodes CSVGPDTQYF.